This TCR beta chain was recovered during a study of T cells expressing NK-cell markers. The study, taken as a whole, reports: Among CD8+ T cells from over 5 donors, dominant NKG2C+ clonotypes accounted for roughly 1.0-7.0%.

No DNA is given; TCRdb re-called the 5' RACE reads and lists each CDR3 protein once. In all, the sample yields approximately 460,000 distinct CDR3 sequences. Germline V gene sequence: CDR1 KGHDR, CDR2 SFDVKD. The CDR3 runs 13 residues. As for this clonotype: As yet, its antigen is unknown.

The sequence came from a woman between 18 and 70 years old in good health. The specimen was blood T cells: a sorted CD56 or NKG2C T cell subset, CD4+ or CD8+ T cells, or bulk PBMC T cells (not recorded which). The V and J genes are TRBV24-1 and TRBJ1-2; lacking DNA, the TRBD1 call made by TCRdb goes unchecked. CDR3 protein: CAGSRDRGHGYTF.